Described below is a single TCR beta chain sequence and its context. Its antigen is not known. The data belong to a study of blood T cells in healthy people across ages. Study-level points and caveats: TCR beta diversity correlated strongly with naive T cell percentage. Any conclusive comparison of naive versus antigen-experienced cells was prevented by using unsorted PBMCs. Getting older went along with TCR beta diversity per million T cells dropping roughly linearly.

The second PCR ran about 6 to 12 cycles with a sample-barcoded 5' primer and J-beta primers. TCRdb passed the 5' RACE reads through MiXCR, listing each CDR3 protein once. The table records about 1,800,000 distinct CDR3 sequences, over 25% of them present only once. CDR3 size: 14 residues. The germline V gene encodes CDR1 LGHDT and CDR2 YNNKEL (reference sequence). The sample consisted of blood. This receptor was identified in a woman in her 30s in good health. The chain is built from TRBV3-1 and TRBJ2-5; tentatively, D is TRBD2 (5 bases). The last part of the DNA fits TRBJ2-7 better; the J call may be wrong. The CDR3 spells CASSQDTRTSEQYF. For the CDR3, the DNA is TGTGCCAGCAGCCAAGATACGAGGACTTCCGAGCAGTACTTC.